Following are 31 T cell receptor beta chains from one sample sequenced in a study of T cell repertoires in cytomegalovirus infection. Via MiXCR, TCRdb re-called the reads, giving one row per CDR3 protein. The data show almost 300,000 distinct CDR3 sequences, approximately 8.9% seen once. The specimen sequenced was PBMCs. These receptors were collected from a human donor in good health (CMV status not recorded). Some clones in this sample may be carry-over from other donors' samples.

This clonotype has more than one count but fewer than ten. The V call is TRBV13, the J call TRBJ1-6, with no clear D. This CDR3 spans 14 amino acids. CDR1 is PRHDT and CDR2 is FYEKMQ in the germline V gene (reference sequence). Trimming cost V 3 bases and J 8 bases, with 11 bases left between them. As DNA, the CDR3 is TGTGCCAGCAGCTTGGTGACGGTTGATTCACCCCTCCACTTT. Translated: CASSLVTVDSPLHF.

In its sample, this clonotype was seen once. This chain joins TRBV7-2 and TRBJ1-3; D is ambiguous. Trimming took off 5 bases at V and 6 bases at J, with 11 bases between the two ends. CDR3 length: 13 amino acids. The germline V gene encodes CDR1 SGHTA and CDR2 FQGNSA. The CDR3 DNA is TGTGCCAGCAGCCCGTATGCTGAAAACACCATATATTTT. Encoded protein: CASSPYAENTIYF.

The chain recombines TRBV6-2 or TRBV6-3 with TRBJ2-1, with 10 bases aligning to TRBD1. CDR3 length equals 15 residues. V gave up 6 bases and J gave up 4 bases; unmatched junction bases: 6. Germline V gene data show CDR1 as MNHEY and CDR2 as SVGEGT. This CDR3 is CASSRDRGIYNEQFF. The CDR3 DNA follows: TGTGCCAGCAGCCGGGACAGGGGTATTTACAATGAGCAGTTCTTC.

This clonotype was detected ten times or more. The chain links TRBV2 to TRBJ1-6; D gene unclear. The V end was cut by 9 bases, the J end by 7 bases, with 19 bases between. This CDR3 comprises 15 residues. Germline V gene sequence: CDR1 SNHLY, CDR2 FYNNEI. Here the CDR3 reads CARSSGGNRNSPLHF. CDR3 DNA: TGTGCCAGATCCTCGGGCGGAAACCGAAATTCACCCCTCCACTTT.

This clonotype was recorded at least ten times. The chain carries TRBV12-3 or TRBV12-4 and TRBJ2-1; D possibly corresponds to TRBD1 (5 bases). The CDR3 totals 13 residues. The V end was cut by 0 bases, the J end by 6 bases, with 6 bases between. CDR3 in DNA: TGTGCCAGCAGTTTAGCACAGGCCAATGAGCAGTTCTTC. Translated, it gives CASSLAQANEQFF.

This clonotype was counted at least ten times. The chain carries TRBV28 and TRBJ2-2; 7 bases fit TRBD1. CDR3 length equals 12 residues. The V gene's germline CDR1 is MDHEN and CDR2 SYDVKM. V was pared by 8 bases and J by 7 bases, with 4 bases of the junction left unmatched. CDR3 sequence reads: CASARGYGELFF. The CDR3 DNA reads as TGTGCCAGCGCCAGGGGGTACGGGGAGCTGTTTTTT.

This clonotype has a count of ten or more. This sequence joins TRBV25-1 and TRBJ1-2, with a tentative D call TRBD1 (6 bases). The V and J ends lost 0 bases and 5 bases respectively, with 19 bases between them. Per the germline V gene, CDR1 is MGHDK and CDR2 is SYGVNS. CDR3 size: 17 residues. CDR3 DNA: TGTGCCAGCAGTGAATATTCGAATGCGGGGGCCTTGTATGGCTACACCTTC. This encodes CASSEYSNAGALYGYTF.

At least ten counts were recorded for this clonotype. The V gene is TRBV19, the J gene TRBJ2-1; D is perhaps TRBD1 or TRBD2 (5 bases each). CDR3 length: 17 residues. The germline CDR1 and CDR2 sequences are LNHDA and SQIVND (reference sequence). V lost 3 bases, J lost 6 bases, and 21 bases lay in between. The CDR3 coding sequence is TGTGCCAGTAGTATCCGTCCAGGGACCGGACTTGGCAATGAGCAGTTCTTC. Encoded protein: CASSIRPGTGLGNEQFF. The entire variable domain, with the rest obtained from reference TRBV19 and TRBJ2-1, is as follows: DGGITQSPKYLFRKEGQNVTLSCEQNLNHDAMYWYRQDPGQGLRLIYYSQIVNDFQKGDIAEGYSVSREKKESFPLTVTSAQKNPTAFYLCASSIRPGTGLGNEQFFGPGTRLTVL.

This clonotype has a count of ten or more. CDR3 in amino acids: CASSLESGGINQPQHF. DNA for the CDR3: TGCGCCAGCAGCTTGGAATCAGGGGGGATCAATCAGCCCCAGCATTTT. The V gene is TRBV5-1, the J gene TRBJ1-5; 7 bases are shared with TRBD1. The CDR3 totals 16 residues. Germline V gene data show CDR1 as SGHRS and CDR2 as YFSETQ. Trimming removed 0 bases from V and 3 bases from J; junction bases left unmatched: 6.

The table lists this clonotype with many counts. The chain uses TRBV7-9 and TRBJ2-7; unclear D gene. The CDR3 totals 14 residues. In germline, CDR1 is SEHNR, CDR2 FQNEAQ (reference sequence). V shed 3 bases and J shed 5 bases, with 14 bases lying between them. The CDR3 sequence: CASSFSVSPHEQYF. DNA of the CDR3: TGTGCCAGCAGCTTTAGTGTGTCCCCACACGAGCAGTACTTC.

This clonotype appeared a few times. The rearrangement uses TRBV12-3 or TRBV12-4 and TRBJ2-7; 8 positions match TRBD1. The trim removed 5 bases at V and 2 bases at J, leaving 8 bases unmatched. This CDR3 spans 15 amino acids. CDR3 sequence (DNA): TGTGCCAGCAGTCGCAGGGGGCGCGGCCCCTACGAGCAGTACTTC. Amino acids: CASSRRGRGPYEQYF.

This clonotype showed up many times. The chain uses TRBV10-3 and TRBJ2-7; D call uncertain. The CDR3 covers 11 residues. The ends were cut back, 11 bases at V and 6 bases at J, with 14 bases in the middle. Germline V lookup: CDR1 ENHRY, CDR2 SYGVKD. The CDR3 DNA sequence: TGTGCCTTGGGTACCGCGAGCGAGCAGTACTTC. Translating it yields CALGTASEQYF.

This clonotype was observed a handful of times. V usage is TRBV29-1 and J usage is TRBJ1-1; tentative D call: TRBD1 (6 bases). CDR1 and CDR2 from the germline V gene are SQVTM and ANQGSEA. The CDR3 sequence is 13 residues long. Trimming stripped 6 bases from V and 1 base from J, with 12 bases between. For the CDR3, the DNA is TGCAGCGTCCTACGCAGGGGGAACACTGAAGCTTTCTTT. Translating gives CSVLRRGNTEAFF.

This clonotype was seen at least ten times. V gene TRBV7-8 combines with J gene TRBJ2-7, with TRBD2 matching over 8 bases. The V and J ends lost 7 bases and 5 bases, in that order; junction bases with no gene match: 13. This CDR3 is built from 15 residues. Germline V gene sequence: CDR1 SGHVS, CDR2 FQNEAQ. CDR3 sequence: CASTKPAGGLDEQYF. CDR3 nucleotides: TGTGCCAGCACCAAACCGGCGGGGGGTCTGGACGAGCAGTACTTC.

This clonotype was counted many times. The chain joins TRBV5-5 to TRBJ2-1; 9 bases fit TRBD1. The CDR3 has 16 residues. From germline, CDR1 is SGHKS and CDR2 YYEKEE (reference sequence). With V trimmed by 5 bases and J by 4 bases, 10 bases remained unmatched. The CDR3 protein is CASRLSGTGIYNEQFF. CDR3 sequence (DNA): TGTGCCAGCAGGCTCTCCGGGACAGGGATATACAATGAGCAGTTCTTC. Together with reference TRBV5-5 and TRBJ2-1, the CDR3 gives the full variable domain: DAGVTQSPTHLIKTRGQQVTLRCSPISGHKSVSWYQQVLGQGPQFIFQYYEKEERGRGNFPDRFSARQFPNYSSELNVNALLLGDSALYLCASRLSGTGIYNEQFFGPGTRLTVL.

The DNA of the CDR3 is TGTGCCAGCAGACAACGACAGAGCTCCTACGAGCAGTACTTC. This encodes CASRQRQSSYEQYF. The chain is built from TRBV6-5 and TRBJ2-7; TRBD1 might be the D (5 bases). The length of the CDR3 is 14 residues. In germline, CDR1 is MNHEY, CDR2 SVGAGI. Trimming took 6 bases from V and 0 from J, leaving 12 bases between them.

The sample holds many counts of this clonotype. V is TRBV28 and J is TRBJ1-2; 8 bases fit TRBD1. This CDR3 is 15 amino acids long. J lost 4 bases, V lost 5 bases, and 9 bases had no gene match. The germline V gene encodes CDR1 MDHEN and CDR2 SYDVKM. The DNA for the CDR3 is TGTGCCAGCAGTCCCCAAGGACAGGGAAGCTATGGCTACACCTTC. The encoded protein is CASSPQGQGSYGYTF.

This clonotype occurred many times. This rearrangement joins TRBV6-1 to TRBJ2-7; weak D call: TRBD1 (5 bases). V was trimmed by 6 bases and J by 1 base, leaving 13 bases between them. Germline V CDR1 and CDR2: MNHNS, SASEGT. The CDR3 length is 14 residues. The CDR3 sequence is CASRVQGKSYEQYF. The CDR3 region has the DNA TGTGCCAGCAGGGTCCAGGGAAAGTCCTACGAGCAGTACTTC.

The sample holds a few counts of this clonotype. The CDR3 sequence: CASSKSGQHNEKLFF. In DNA form, the CDR3 reads TGTGCCAGCAGCAAATCGGGACAGCATAATGAAAAACTGTTTTTT. The V gene is TRBV7-3, the J gene TRBJ1-4; the match to TRBD1 covers 7 bases. V lost 5 bases and J lost 4; bases outside the gene matches: 7. This CDR3 is 15 amino acids long. The V gene's germline CDR1 is SGHTA and CDR2 FQGTGA.

This clonotype was found many times. The V gene is TRBV7-6, the J gene TRBJ2-2; no definite D call. Deletions cut 5 bases from V and 4 bases from J, with 11 bases between. The germline CDR1 and CDR2 sequences are SGHVS and FNYEAQ. This CDR3 spans 14 amino acids. The chain's CDR3 is CASSRLIGTGELFF. CDR3 nucleotide sequence: TGTGCCAGCAGCCGATTAATAGGCACCGGGGAGCTGTTTTTT.

This clonotype has more than one count but fewer than ten. The rearrangement links TRBV13 to TRBJ2-3; tentative D call: TRBD2 (6 bases). V was cut by 2 bases and J by 5 bases, with 17 bases left in between. This CDR3 is built from 16 residues. Germline CDR1 and CDR2: PRHDT and FYEKMQ (reference sequence). This chain's CDR3 is CASSLKLAPRVDTQYF. In DNA, the CDR3 is TGTGCCAGCAGCTTAAAACTAGCACCCAGAGTAGATACGCAGTATTTT.

This clonotype was counted a few times. V gene TRBV7-9 combines with J gene TRBJ2-5, with D perhaps TRBD2 (5 bases). Trimming took 5 bases from V and 9 from J, leaving 19 bases between them. Germline CDR1 SEHNR, CDR2 FQNEAQ (reference sequence). The CDR3 has 14 amino acids. This CDR3 reads CASSSPDGGFSQYF. The CDR3 region has the DNA TGTGCCAGCAGCAGCCCGGACGGCGGGTTTTCCCAGTACTTC. Complete variable domain (other parts from reference TRBV7-9 and TRBJ2-5): DTGVSQNPRHKITKRGQNVTFRCDPISEHNRLYWYRQTLGQGPEFLTYFQNEAQLEKSRLLSDRFSAERPKGSFSTLEIQRTEQGDSAMYLCASSSPDGGFSQYFGPGTRLLVL.

In this sample, this clonotype turned up many times. The V and J genes are TRBV29-1 and TRBJ1-2, with D perhaps matching TRBD1 (6 bases). The CDR3 sequence is 14 residues long. CDR1 is SQVTM and CDR2 is ANQGSEA in the germline V gene. Between the trimmed V and J ends, which lost 7 bases and 3 bases, there was a span of 18 bases. The CDR3 DNA reads as TGCAGCGCCCCCGGGGCAGGGGTCGACTATGGCTACACCTTC. The encoded protein is CSAPGAGVDYGYTF.

This clonotype was recorded a few times. V gene TRBV7-9 combines with J gene TRBJ2-5; possible D gene TRBD2, 6 bases. There are 13 residues in the CDR3. The germline CDR1 and CDR2 sequences are SEHNR and FQNEAQ (reference sequence). Trimming pared 5 bases from V and 5 bases from J, leaving 12 bases between. In nucleotides, the CDR3 is TGTGCCAGCAGCATCCGGGGGTTGGAGACCCAGTACTTC. As protein: CASSIRGLETQYF.

This clonotype was counted ten times or more. The genes are TRBV20-1 and TRBJ1-1; D is unclear. Germline assignment: CDR1 DFQATT and CDR2 SNEGSKA (reference sequence). This CDR3 spans 14 amino acids. V was pared by 2 bases and J by 1 base, with 11 bases between. The CDR3 sequence: CSARHSGKNTEAFF. The CDR3 DNA follows: TGCAGTGCTAGACATTCTGGAAAGAACACTGAAGCTTTCTTT.

Ten or more counts support this clonotype. The CDR3 protein is CASSLSGAAAFF. The CDR3 bases are TGTGCCAGCAGTTTGTCAGGGGCGGCAGCTTTCTTT. The chain joins TRBV6-5 to TRBJ1-1, with D tentatively TRBD1 (6 bases). Germline V gene lookup returns CDR1 MNHEY and CDR2 SVGAGI. The CDR3 spans 12 residues. V dropped 4 bases and J dropped 10 bases, with 13 bases sitting between them.

The sample holds many counts of this clonotype. The chain uses TRBV7-2 and TRBJ1-2; D uncertain. Germline CDR1 SGHTA, CDR2 FQGNSA. The CDR3 has 12 amino acids. V was trimmed by 1 base and J by 8 bases, leaving 8 bases between them. In DNA form, the CDR3 reads TGTGCCAGCAGCTTAGACGGGGTCGGCTACACCTTC. Protein product: CASSLDGVGYTF.

This clonotype was seen repeatedly, ten times or more. J is TRBJ1-2 and V is TRBV12-3 or TRBV12-4; no clear D. The germline V and J ends were trimmed by 2 bases and 4 bases, with 5 bases remaining between them. This CDR3 has 12 amino acids. As DNA, the CDR3 is TGTGCCAGCAGTTTACTTGGCTATGGCTACACCTTC. Residues: CASSLLGYGYTF.

This clonotype occurred many times. The chain recombines TRBV27 with TRBJ1-2; weak D call: TRBD1 (6 bases). This CDR3 comprises 14 residues. V was shortened by 6 bases and J by 4 bases, with 15 bases between the two germline ends. Per the germline V gene, CDR1 is MNHEY and CDR2 is SMNVEV (reference sequence). This CDR3 is CASRAQGRAYGYTF. The CDR3 DNA is TGTGCCAGCAGAGCCCAGGGGAGGGCCTATGGCTACACCTTC.

This clonotype was recorded at least ten times. The CDR3 loop is CASSLQGQGGFQPQHF. The CDR3 nucleotides read TGTGCCAGCAGCCTTCAGGGACAGGGGGGTTTCCAGCCCCAGCATTTT. The J gene is TRBJ1-5, the V gene TRBV7-8; 11 bases map to TRBD1. Germline V gives CDR1 SGHVS, CDR2 FQNEAQ. The junction had 10 bases not matched to a gene; V was cut back by 5 bases and J by 7 bases. CDR3 length equals 16 residues. Full variable domain (outside the CDR3, taken from reference TRBV7-8 and TRBJ1-5): GAGVSQSPRYKVAKRGQDVALRCDPISGHVSLFWYQQALGQGPEFLTYFQNEAQLDKSGLPSDRFFAERPEGSVSTLKIQRTQQEDSAVYLCASSLQGQGGFQPQHFGDGTRLSIL.

This sequence joins TRBV11-2 and TRBJ2-6, with a possible D match to TRBD2 (6 bases). V lost 0 bases and J lost 1, with 10 bases in between. The CDR3 loop spans 17 amino acids. Germline lookup yields CDR1 SGHAT and CDR2 FQNNGV. CDR3 residues: CASSLDREISGANVLTF. The DNA of the CDR3 is TGTGCCAGCAGCTTAGATCGGGAGATATCTGGGGCCAACGTCCTGACTTTC.